The 5 T cell receptor beta chains below come from one sample, sequenced in a study of T cells in Graves' hyperthyroidism and ophthalmopathy. Amplification yielded TCR beta CDR3 regions, with RNA transcripts as the source. The HTBI set primed first-round TCR CDR3 RT-PCR. TCRdb re-analysed the multiplex PCR reads in MiXCR, keeping a single row per CDR3 protein. This table holds roughly 640,000 distinct CDR3 sequences, roughly a sixth found once. The sequenced material came from blood. These receptor sequences come from a woman in her 40s with Graves' ophthalmopathy.

This chain joins TRBV7-9 and TRBJ2-4, with TRBD2 identical over 8 bases. J lost 6 bases, V lost 1 base, and 11 bases had no gene match. Germline V CDR1 and CDR2: SEHNR, FQNEAQ (reference sequence). The CDR3 runs to 17 residues. The CDR3 bases are TGTGCCAGCAGCTTAGGCGTATCGGCGGGGGGTATAAACATTCAGTACTTC. As protein: CASSLGVSAGGINIQYF.

This clonotype was seen many times. The chain employs TRBV5-8 and TRBJ1-1, with 7 positions matching TRBD1. Looked up from germline, CDR1 is SGHTS and CDR2 is YDEGEE. Trimming took 0 bases from V and 0 from J; bases not matched to a gene: 2. The CDR3 runs 15 residues. The CDR3 loop reads CASSLVGQMNTEAFF. Here the CDR3 DNA reads TGTGCCAGCAGCTTGGTGGGACAGATGAACACTGAAGCTTTCTTT.

The chain recombines TRBV7-3 with TRBJ2-7; 10 positions match TRBD1. The CDR3 extends over 14 amino acids. The junction had 7 bases not matched to a gene; V was cut back by 4 bases and J by 7 bases. Germline CDR1 SGHTA, CDR2 FQGTGA. For the CDR3, the DNA is TGTGCCAGCAGCTCCGGGACAGGGGAAGGGGAGCAGTACTTC. This encodes CASSSGTGEGEQYF.

The table lists this clonotype with many counts. This chain links TRBV30 with TRBJ1-4, with D possibly matching TRBD1 (5 bases). V lost 7 bases, J lost 11 bases, and 20 bases lay in between. The germline gives CDR1 GTSNPN, CDR2 SVGIG (reference sequence). The CDR3 runs 13 residues. CDR3 nucleotide sequence: TGTGCCTCCTCACGGGGGATCGGAGGGAAACTGTTTTTT. Translation: CASSRGIGGKLFF.

The chain links TRBV5-6 to TRBJ1-1; tentative D call: TRBD1 (5 bases). The CDR3 runs 15 residues. Germline values: CDR1 SGHDT, CDR2 YYEEEE. Trimming removed 2 bases from V and 4 bases from J, with 15 bases in between. The CDR3 is CASSFRRSGGTEAFF. In nucleotides, the CDR3 is TGTGCCAGCAGCTTCCGTCGTTCCGGGGGCACTGAAGCTTTCTTT.